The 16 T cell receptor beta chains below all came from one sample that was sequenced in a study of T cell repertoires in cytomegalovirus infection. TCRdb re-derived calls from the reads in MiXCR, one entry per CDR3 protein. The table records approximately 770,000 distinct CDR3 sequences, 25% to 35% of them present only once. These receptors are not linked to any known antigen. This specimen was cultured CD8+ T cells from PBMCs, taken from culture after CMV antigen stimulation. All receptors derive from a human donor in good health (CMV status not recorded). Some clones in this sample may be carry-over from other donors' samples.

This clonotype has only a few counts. The DNA of the CDR3 is TGTGCCAGCAGTTTATCCGGGCGCACAGATACGCAGTATTTT. Protein sequence: CASSLSGRTDTQYF. The gene calls are TRBV27 and TRBJ2-3; D gene ambiguous. The CDR3 covers 14 residues. Per germline, CDR1 MNHEY and CDR2 SMNVEV (reference sequence). Trimming left V 0 bases short and J 1 base short, with 5 bases between.

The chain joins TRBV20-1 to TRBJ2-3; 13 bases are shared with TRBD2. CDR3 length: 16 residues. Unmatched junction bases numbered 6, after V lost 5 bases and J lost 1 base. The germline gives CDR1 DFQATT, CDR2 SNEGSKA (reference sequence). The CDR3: CSARTSGGRGTDTQYF. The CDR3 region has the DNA TGCAGTGCTCGGACTAGCGGGGGCCGGGGCACAGATACGCAGTATTTT.

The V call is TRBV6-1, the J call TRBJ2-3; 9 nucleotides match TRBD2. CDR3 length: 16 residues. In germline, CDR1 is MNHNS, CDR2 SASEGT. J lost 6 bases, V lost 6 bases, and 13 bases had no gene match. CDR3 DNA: TGTGCCAGCAGCAAGGGGCGGGGGGGCCCGCGGGATACGCAGTATTTT. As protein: CASSKGRGGPRDTQYF.

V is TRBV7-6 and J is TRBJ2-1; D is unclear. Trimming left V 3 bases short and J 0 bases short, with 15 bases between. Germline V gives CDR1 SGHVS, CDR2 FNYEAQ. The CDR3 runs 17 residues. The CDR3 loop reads CASSLKRVPSSYNEQFF. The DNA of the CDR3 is TGTGCCAGCAGCTTGAAGCGTGTACCAAGCTCCTACAATGAGCAGTTCTTC.

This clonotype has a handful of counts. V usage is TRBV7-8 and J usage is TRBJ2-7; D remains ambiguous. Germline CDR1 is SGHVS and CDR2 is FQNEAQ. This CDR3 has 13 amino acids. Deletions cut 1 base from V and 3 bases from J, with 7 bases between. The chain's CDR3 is CASSLGRDYEQYV. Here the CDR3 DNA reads TGTGCCAGCAGCTTAGGAAGGGACTACGAGCAGTACGTC.

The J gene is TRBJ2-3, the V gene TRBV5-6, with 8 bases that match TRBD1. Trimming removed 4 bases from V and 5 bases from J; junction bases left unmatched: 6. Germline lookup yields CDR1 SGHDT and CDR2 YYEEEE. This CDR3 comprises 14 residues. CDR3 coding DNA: TGTGCCAGCAGCGTGGGACAGGACGAAGATACGCAGTATTTT. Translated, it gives CASSVGQDEDTQYF.

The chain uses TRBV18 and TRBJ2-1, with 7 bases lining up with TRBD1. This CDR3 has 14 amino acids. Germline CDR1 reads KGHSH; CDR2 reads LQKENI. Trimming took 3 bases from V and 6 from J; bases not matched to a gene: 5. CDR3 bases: TGTGCCAGCTCACCCGGGACAGCTTTCAATGAGCAGTTCTTC. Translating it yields CASSPGTAFNEQFF.

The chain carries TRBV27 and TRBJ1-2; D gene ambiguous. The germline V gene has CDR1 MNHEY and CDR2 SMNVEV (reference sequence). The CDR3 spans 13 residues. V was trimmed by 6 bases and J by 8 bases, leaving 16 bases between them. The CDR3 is CASSPGSLYGYTF. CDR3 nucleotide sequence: TGTGCCAGCAGCCCCGGGAGTCTCTACGGCTACACCTTC.

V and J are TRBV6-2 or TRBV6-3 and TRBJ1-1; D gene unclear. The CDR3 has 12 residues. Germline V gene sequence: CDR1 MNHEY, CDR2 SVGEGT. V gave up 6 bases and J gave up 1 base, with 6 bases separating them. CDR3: CASRRTNTEAFF. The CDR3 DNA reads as TGTGCCAGCAGGCGAACGAACACTGAAGCTTTCTTT.

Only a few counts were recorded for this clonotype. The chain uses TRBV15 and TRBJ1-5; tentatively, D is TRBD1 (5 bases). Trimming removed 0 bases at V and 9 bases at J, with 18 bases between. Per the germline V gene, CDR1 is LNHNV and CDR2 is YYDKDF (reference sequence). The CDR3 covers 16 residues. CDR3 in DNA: TGTGCCACCAGCAGAGAAGGGGCAGGCAGGTGGGGGCCCCAGCATTTT. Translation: CATSREGAGRWGPQHF.

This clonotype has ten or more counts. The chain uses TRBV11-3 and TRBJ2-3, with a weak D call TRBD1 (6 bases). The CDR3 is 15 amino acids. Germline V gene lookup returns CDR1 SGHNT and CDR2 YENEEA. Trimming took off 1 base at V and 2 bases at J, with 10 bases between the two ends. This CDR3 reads CASSLGSGATDTQYF. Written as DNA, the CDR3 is TGTGCCAGCAGCTTAGGTTCAGGGGCCACAGATACGCAGTATTTT.

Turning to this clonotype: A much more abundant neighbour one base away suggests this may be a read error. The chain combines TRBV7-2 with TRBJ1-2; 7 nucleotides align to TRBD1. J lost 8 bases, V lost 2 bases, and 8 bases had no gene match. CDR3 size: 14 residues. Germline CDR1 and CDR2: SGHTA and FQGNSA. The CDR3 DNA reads TGTGCCAGCAGCTTATCGTGGCAGGGGGACGGCTACACCTTC. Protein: CASSLSWQGDGYTF.

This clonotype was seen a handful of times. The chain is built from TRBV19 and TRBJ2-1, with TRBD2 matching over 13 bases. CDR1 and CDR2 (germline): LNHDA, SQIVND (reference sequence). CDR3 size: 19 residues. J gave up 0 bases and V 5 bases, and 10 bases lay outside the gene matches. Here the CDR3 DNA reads TGTGCCAGTAGTTCCCGGACTAGCGGGGGCCTTACCTCCTACAATGAGCAGTTCTTC. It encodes CASSSRTSGGLTSYNEQFF.

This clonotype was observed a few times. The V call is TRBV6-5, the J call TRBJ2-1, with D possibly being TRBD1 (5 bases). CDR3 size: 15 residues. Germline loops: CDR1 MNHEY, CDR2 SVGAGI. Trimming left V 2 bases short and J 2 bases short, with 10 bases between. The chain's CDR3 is CASSYGRAPYNEQFF. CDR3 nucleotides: TGTGCCAGCAGTTACGGCAGGGCGCCCTACAATGAGCAGTTCTTC.

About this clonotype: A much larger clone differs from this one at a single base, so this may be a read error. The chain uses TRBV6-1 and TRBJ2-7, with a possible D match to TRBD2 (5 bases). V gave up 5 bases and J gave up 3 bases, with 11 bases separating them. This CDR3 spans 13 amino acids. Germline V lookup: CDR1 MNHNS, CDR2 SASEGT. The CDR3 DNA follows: TGTGCCAGCAGTTACGGGGAAGGCTACGAGCAGTACGTC. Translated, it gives CASSYGEGYEQYV.

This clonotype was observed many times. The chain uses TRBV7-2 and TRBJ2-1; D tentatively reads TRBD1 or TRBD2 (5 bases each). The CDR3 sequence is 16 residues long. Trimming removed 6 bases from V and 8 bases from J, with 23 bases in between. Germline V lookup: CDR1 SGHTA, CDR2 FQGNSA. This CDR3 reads CASRPIRDPLLDEQFF. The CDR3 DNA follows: TGTGCCAGCAGGCCCATCCGGGACCCCCTATTGGATGAGCAGTTCTTC.